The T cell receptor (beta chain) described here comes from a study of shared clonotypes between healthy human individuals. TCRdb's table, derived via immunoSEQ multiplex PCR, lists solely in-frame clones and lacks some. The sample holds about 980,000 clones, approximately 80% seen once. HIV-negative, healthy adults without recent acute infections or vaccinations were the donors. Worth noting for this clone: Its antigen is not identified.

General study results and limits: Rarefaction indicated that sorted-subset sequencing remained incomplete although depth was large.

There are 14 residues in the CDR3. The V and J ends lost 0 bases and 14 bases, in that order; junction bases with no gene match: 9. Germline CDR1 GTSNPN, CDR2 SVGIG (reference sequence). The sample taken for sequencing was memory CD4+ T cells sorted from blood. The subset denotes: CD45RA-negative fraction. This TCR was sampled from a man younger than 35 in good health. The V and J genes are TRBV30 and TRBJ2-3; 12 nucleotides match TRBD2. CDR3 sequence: CAWSVGLAGGQWYF. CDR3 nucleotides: TGTGCCTGGAGTGTAGGGCTAGCGGGGGGGCAGTGGTATTTT. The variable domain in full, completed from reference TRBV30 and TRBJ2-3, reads SQTIHQWPATLVQPVGSPLSLECTVEGTSNPNLYWYRQAAGRGLQLLFYSVGIGQISSEVPQNLSASRPQDRQFILSSKKLLLSDSGFYLCAWSVGLAGGQWYFGPGTRLTVL.